Listed here is a single TCR beta chain. Its antigen is as yet unknown. The study sampled nominally healthy donors, though unrecorded immune exposures were likely. This entry is derived from a study of cytomegalovirus exposure and HLA in healthy donors. The CDR3 sequence is 13 residues long. V lost 4 bases and J lost 5, with 9 bases in between. Germline CDR1 reads LGHNT; CDR2 reads FRNRAP. This PCR relied on a set of 60 Vbeta primers and 13 Jbeta primers. The repertoire was sequenced with immunoSEQ multiplex PCR; TCRdb's copy has only in-frame clones and lacks some. The sample lists some 120,000 clones, approximately 81% occurring once. General study findings and limits: The study labeled approximately 150 TCR beta chains cytomegalovirus-associated. A further, later analysis showed that HLA-associated TCR beta chains (compared with equally common others) were more clonally expanded.

The chain is built from TRBV12-5 and TRBJ1-5; a weak D match, TRBD1 (6 bases). What was sequenced was PBMCs. The source of this sequence is a woman aged 25 to 39 in good health and CMV-seronegative. This CDR3 is CASGYNRDQPQHF. CDR3 nucleotides: TGTGCTAGTGGTTATAACAGGGATCAGCCCCAGCATTTT.